The T cell receptor (beta chain) under discussion was sequenced for a study of cytomegalovirus exposure and HLA in healthy donors. In the PCR, 60 Vbeta and 13 Jbeta primers were used. Clones were read by immunoSEQ multiplex PCR, and TCRdb kept only the in-frame ones, dropping some. The sample lists more than 150,000 clones, 81% seen once, with over 3.5% in the top ten. V was cut by 0 bases and J by 3 bases, with 10 bases left in between. Germline-derived CDR1 and CDR2 are SGHDT and YYEEEE. The CDR3 covers 14 residues. The material sequenced was PBMCs. The chain is built from TRBV5-6 and TRBJ2-7, with D perhaps matching TRBD2 (5 bases). This clonotype was obtained from a man between 45 and 60 years old in good health and CMV-seronegative. The CDR3 region is CASSLGLYYYEQYF. For the CDR3, the DNA is TGTGCCAGCAGCTTGGGACTATACTACTACGAGCAGTACTTC.